This T cell receptor (beta chain) was obtained from a study of blood T cell repertoires in COVID-19. Study-level background: The United States, Italy and Spain provided the acute and convalescent COVID-19 samples. PBMCs, B-cell-depleted T cells, or T cells were the source of the cDNA or gDNA that made up the material.

Trimming shortened V by 1 base and J by 4 bases, and 10 bases separated the two germline ends. The CDR3 is made up of 14 amino acids. Germline lookup yields CDR1 SEHNR and CDR2 FQNEAQ (reference sequence). This clone was detected only once. Method: immunoSEQ multiplex PCR; TCRdb's copy keeps in-frame clones and lacks some. The sample includes about 62,000 clones, approximately 79% of them seen just once. The rearrangement uses TRBV7-9 and TRBJ1-1, with D perhaps matching TRBD1 (6 bases). The sequence was collected from a woman older than 75 with active or convalescent COVID-19. The specimen was peripheral blood. CDR3 DNA: TGTGCCAGCAGCTTAGGGCAGGGGAGCACTGAAGCTTTCTTT. This codes for CASSLGQGSTEAFF.